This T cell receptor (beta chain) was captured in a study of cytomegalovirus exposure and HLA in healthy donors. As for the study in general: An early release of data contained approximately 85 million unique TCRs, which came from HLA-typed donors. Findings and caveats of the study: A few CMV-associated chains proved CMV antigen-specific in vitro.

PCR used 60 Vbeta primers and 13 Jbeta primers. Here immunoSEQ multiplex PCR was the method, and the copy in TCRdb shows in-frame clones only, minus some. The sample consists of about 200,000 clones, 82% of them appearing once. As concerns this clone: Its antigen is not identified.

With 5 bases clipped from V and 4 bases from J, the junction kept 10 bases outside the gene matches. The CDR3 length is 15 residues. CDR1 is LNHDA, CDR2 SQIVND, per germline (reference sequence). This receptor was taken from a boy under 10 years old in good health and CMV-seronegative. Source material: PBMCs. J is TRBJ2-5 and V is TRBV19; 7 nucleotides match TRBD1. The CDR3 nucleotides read TGTGCCAGTAGTTCGCCGACAGGGTTGGGAGAGACCCAGTACTTC. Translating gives CASSSPTGLGETQYF.